Listed here are 3 T cell receptor beta chains from one sample, sequenced in a study of OX40 agonist ivuxolimab in advanced cancers. Here immunoSEQ multiplex PCR was the method, and the copy in TCRdb shows in-frame clones only, minus some. The data hold about 69,000 clones, with just over 90% observed a single time. The specimen comprised CD4+ or CD8+ T cells sorted from blood, sampled in a trial of the OX40 agonist ivuxolimab. The receptors shown here come from an adult with an advanced solid tumor such as melanoma, head and neck, liver or kidney cancer.

The chain links TRBV18 to TRBJ2-3; tentatively, D is TRBD1 (6 bases). Germline CDR1 reads KGHSH; CDR2 reads LQKENI. The germline V and J ends were trimmed by 1 base and 1 base, with 9 bases remaining between them. This CDR3 spans 15 amino acids. For the CDR3, the DNA is TGTGCCAGCTCACCACTAGCAGGGGGCACAGATACGCAGTATTTT. Residues: CASSPLAGGTDTQYF.

This chain joins TRBV7-9 and TRBJ1-1; 9 bases line up with TRBD1. The CDR3 covers 14 residues. Germline lookup yields CDR1 SEHNR and CDR2 FQNEAQ (reference sequence). J lost 3 bases, V lost 7 bases, and 6 bases had no gene match. CDR3 protein: CASTHRTGDTEAFF. CDR3 sequence (DNA): TGTGCCAGCACCCATAGGACAGGGGACACTGAAGCTTTCTTT. Full variable domain (rest looked up from reference TRBV7-9 and TRBJ1-1): DTGVSQNPRHKITKRGQNVTFRCDPISEHNRLYWYRQTLGQGPEFLTYFQNEAQLEKSRLLSDRFSAERPKGSFSTLEIQRTEQGDSAMYLCASTHRTGDTEAFFGQGTRLTVV.

The chain has TRBV5-5 and TRBJ2-3, with TRBD1 matching over 10 bases. The CDR3 covers 19 residues. Trimming took 1 base from V and 4 from J; bases not matched to a gene: 15. Germline V gene lookup returns CDR1 SGHKS and CDR2 YYEKEE (reference sequence). CDR3 protein: CASSLPDRGRTGGADTQYF. The DNA for the CDR3 is TGTGCCAGCAGCTTGCCTGACAGGGGGCGAACGGGTGGAGCAGATACGCAGTATTTT.